This T cell receptor beta chain was obtained from a study of T cells in Graves' hyperthyroidism and ophthalmopathy. Turning to the study itself: Peripheral blood was taken when the disease was first diagnosed, before any treatment began. Study results and caveats: Blood shared most expanded thyroid clonotypes above 0.001.

Amplification of TCR beta CDR3 regions was performed using RNA transcripts as template. During a first-round RT-PCR of the TCR CDR3, the HTBI primer set was used. TCRdb recomputed calls from the multiplex PCR reads with MiXCR, one row per CDR3 protein. Among 600,000 to 650,000 distinct CDR3 sequences listed, 20% were seen once. This clonotype has a handful of counts. Its antigen is not identified. The CDR3 is 17 amino acids. Germline CDR1 reads SGHDT; CDR2 reads YYEEEE. Trimming removed 1 base from V and 2 bases from J, with 16 bases in between. Lactation, pregnancy, other autoimmune disease or uncontrolled infection led to exclusion of patients.

Sequencing was done on a sample of blood. The J gene is TRBJ1-5, the V gene TRBV5-6, with D perhaps matching TRBD1 (5 bases). The clonotype originates from a man aged 30 to 39 with Graves' ophthalmopathy. The CDR3 is CASSLLSLGLGNQPQHF. The DNA for the CDR3 is TGTGCCAGCAGCTTGTTGAGTCTGGGACTGGGCAATCAGCCCCAGCATTTT.